This T cell receptor (beta chain) was recorded in a study of T cells in Graves' hyperthyroidism and ophthalmopathy. The CDR3 totals 14 residues. Trimming took 1 base from V and 5 from J; bases not matched to a gene: 4. The germline CDR1 and CDR2 sequences are MGHRA and YSYEKL. The TCR beta CDR3 regions underwent amplification using RNA transcripts as the source. Using the HTBI primer set, a first-round RT-PCR was run on the TCR CDR3. Using its own MiXCR run on the multiplex PCR reads, TCRdb lists one record per CDR3 protein. Found here are a few hundred thousand distinct CDR3 sequences, around a sixth of them singletons; the top ten hold approximately 7%.

The sequenced sample consisted of blood. The sequence was collected from a woman aged 30 to 39 with Graves' hyperthyroidism. The chain has TRBV4-1 and TRBJ2-7; TRBD1 agrees at 8 bases. Written as DNA, the CDR3 is TGCGCCAGCAGCCAAGCTGGACAGGGAGACGAGCAGTACTTC. Amino acid sequence: CASSQAGQGDEQYF.